This T cell receptor (beta chain) was found in a study of blood T cell repertoires in COVID-19. The V end was cut by 7 bases, the J end by 6 bases, with 12 bases between. The germline V gene has CDR1 SGHAT and CDR2 FQNNGV. CDR3 size: 13 residues. Clones were read by immunoSEQ multiplex PCR, and TCRdb kept only the in-frame ones, dropping some. The sample has 130,000 or so clones, about 90% seen once. In this sample, this clone turned up a few times. The chain is built from TRBV11-2 and TRBJ2-2; a possible D gene is TRBD2 (5 bases). Sequences were obtained from peripheral blood. The origin of this receptor is a man aged 45-65 years with active COVID-19. This CDR3 reads CASTRSGAGELFF. The CDR3 DNA follows: TGTGCCAGCACCAGGAGCGGCGCCGGGGAGCTGTTTTTT.